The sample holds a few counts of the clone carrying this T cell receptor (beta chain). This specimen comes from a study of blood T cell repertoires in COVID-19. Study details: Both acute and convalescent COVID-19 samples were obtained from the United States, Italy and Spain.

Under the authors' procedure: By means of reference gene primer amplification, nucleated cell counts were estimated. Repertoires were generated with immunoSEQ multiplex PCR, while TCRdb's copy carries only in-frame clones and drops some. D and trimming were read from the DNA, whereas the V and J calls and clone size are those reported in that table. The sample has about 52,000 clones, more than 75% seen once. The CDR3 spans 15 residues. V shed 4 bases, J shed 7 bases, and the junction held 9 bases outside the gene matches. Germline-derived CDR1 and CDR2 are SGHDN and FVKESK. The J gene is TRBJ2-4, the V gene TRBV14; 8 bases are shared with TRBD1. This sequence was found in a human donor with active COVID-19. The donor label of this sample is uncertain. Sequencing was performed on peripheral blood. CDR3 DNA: TGTGCCAGCAGCCGACAAGGGACAGGAGGGAACATTCAGTACTTC. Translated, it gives CASSRQGTGGNIQYF. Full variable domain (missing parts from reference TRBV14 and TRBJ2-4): EAGVTQFPSHSVIEKGQTVTLRCDPISGHDNLYWYRRVMGKEIKFLLHFVKESKQDESGMPNNRFLAERTGGTYSTLKVQPAELEDSGVYFCASSRQGTGGNIQYFGAGTRLSVL.